Listed here are 4 T cell receptor beta chains from one sample, sequenced in a study of T cells after yellow fever vaccination. MiXCR, applied by TCRdb to the 5' RACE reads, yields one record per CDR3 protein. The data hold 450,000 to 600,000 distinct CDR3 sequences, with around a sixth observed a single time. The sequencing used PBMCs, collected about 5 days after the first yellow fever vaccination. The receptors originated from a man aged 18 to 30 who received the YFV17D yellow fever vaccine.

This chain links TRBV10-3 with TRBJ2-1; 9 bases agree with TRBD1. CDR1 is ENHRY and CDR2 is SYGVKD in the germline V gene. V was pared by 6 bases and J by 1 base, with 4 bases of the junction left unmatched. CDR3 length: 15 amino acids. The DNA for the CDR3 is TGTGCCATCAGGCCGGGACAGGGTTCCTACAATGAGCAGTTCTTC. The encoded protein is CAIRPGQGSYNEQFF.

The chain uses TRBV5-1 and TRBJ2-1; 7 bases match TRBD2. Germline V CDR1 and CDR2: SGHRS, YFSETQ. Trimming took 4 bases from V and 16 from J; bases not matched to a gene: 11. This CDR3 comprises 12 residues. The CDR3, as DNA: TGCGCCAGCAGCGGGAGCGGGGTTCATCCTTTCTTC. Its protein product is CASSGSGVHPFF.

This clonotype was recorded many times. V is TRBV7-6 and J is TRBJ2-7, with D possibly called TRBD1 or TRBD2 (7 bases each). The CDR3 is 14 residues long. CDR1 and CDR2 (germline): SGHVS, FNYEAQ. Trimming took 4 bases from V and 3 from J, leaving 13 bases between them. The CDR3 sequence: CASSSGGEGYEQYF. CDR3 nucleotide sequence: TGTGCCAGCAGCTCAGGGGGGGAGGGCTACGAGCAGTACTTC.

This clonotype was counted between two and nine times. The chain joins TRBV20-1 to TRBJ2-1; D is perhaps TRBD2 (6 bases). The length of the CDR3 is 19 residues. From germline, CDR1 is DFQATT and CDR2 SNEGSKA (reference sequence). The CDR3 loop reads CSADQQWAGGASSYNEQFF. The CDR3 DNA follows: TGCAGCGCGGATCAACAGTGGGCCGGGGGTGCAAGCTCCTACAATGAGCAGTTCTTC.